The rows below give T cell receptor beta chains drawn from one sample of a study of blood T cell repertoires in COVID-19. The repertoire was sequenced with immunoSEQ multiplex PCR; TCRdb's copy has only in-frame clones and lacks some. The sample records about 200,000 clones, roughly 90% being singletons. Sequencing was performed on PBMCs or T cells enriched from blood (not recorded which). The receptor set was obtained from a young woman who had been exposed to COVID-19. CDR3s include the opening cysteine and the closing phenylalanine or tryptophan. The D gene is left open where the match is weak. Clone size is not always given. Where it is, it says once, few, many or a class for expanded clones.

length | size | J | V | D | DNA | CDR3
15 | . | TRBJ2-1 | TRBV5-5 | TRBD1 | TGTGCCAGCAGCTTGGACGGGACAGCATACAATGAGCAGTTCTTC | CASSLDGTAYNEQFF
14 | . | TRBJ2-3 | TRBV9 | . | TGTGCCAGCAGCGTAGTGCTAGCCTCAGATACGCAGTATTTT | CASSVVLASDTQYF
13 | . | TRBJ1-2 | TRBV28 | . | TGTGCCAGCAGTTTACCCGCGGGCCCAGGCTACACCTTC | CASSLPAGPGYTF
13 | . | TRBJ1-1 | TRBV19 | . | TGTGCCAGTAGTATACTCAGGGATACTGAAGCTTTCTTT | CASSILRDTEAFF
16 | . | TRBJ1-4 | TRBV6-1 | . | TGTGCCAGCAGTGAAGAGGACAGTGCAACTAATGAAAAACTGTTTTTT | CASSEEDSATNEKLFF
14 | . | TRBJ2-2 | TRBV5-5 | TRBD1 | TGTGCCAGCAGCTTGAGGGGGCAGATCGGGGAGCTGTTTTTT | CASSLRGQIGELFF
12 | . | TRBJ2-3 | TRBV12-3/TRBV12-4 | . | TGTGCCAGCAGTTTCGAGGGCTTGGCGCAGTATTTT | CASSFEGLAQYF
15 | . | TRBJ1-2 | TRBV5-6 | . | TGTGCCAGCGGGCCTACAGGGTTTATCGACTATGGCTACACCTTC | CASGPTGFIDYGYTF
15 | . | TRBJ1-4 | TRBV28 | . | TGTGCCAGCACTCGAGGTGGCGGGACTGGGGAAAAACTGTTTTTT | CASTRGGGTGEKLFF
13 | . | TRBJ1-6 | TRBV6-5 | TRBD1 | TGTGCCAGCAGGGGGACAGGGGTCTCACCCCTCCACTTT | CASRGTGVSPLHF
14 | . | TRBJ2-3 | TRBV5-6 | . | TGTGCCAGCAGCTTGGGGAGGGACACAGATACGCAGTATTTT | CASSLGRDTDTQYF
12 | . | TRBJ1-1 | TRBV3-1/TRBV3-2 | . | TGTGCCAGCAGCCTTCGTTTTATGGAAGCTTTCTTT | CASSLRFMEAFF
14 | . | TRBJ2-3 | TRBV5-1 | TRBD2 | TGCGCCAGCAGCACCGGGACTAGCCGAGATACGCAGTATTTT | CASSTGTSRDTQYF
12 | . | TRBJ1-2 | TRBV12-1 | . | TGTGCCAGCAGCTTTGCGCCGGGGGGCTACACCTTC | CASSFAPGGYTF
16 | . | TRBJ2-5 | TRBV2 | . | TGTGCCAGCAGTGAAGCTTTACAGGGGGGGCAAGAGACCCAGTACTTC | CASSEALQGGQETQYF
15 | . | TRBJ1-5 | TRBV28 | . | TGTGCCAGCAGTTTACTAGGCGGTGGCAATCAGCCCCAGCATTTT | CASSLLGGGNQPQHF
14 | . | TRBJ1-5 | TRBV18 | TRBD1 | TGTGCCAGCTCCCACAGGGGTGGGGATCAGCCCCAGCATTTT | CASSHRGGDQPQHF
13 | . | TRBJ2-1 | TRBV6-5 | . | TGTGCCAGCAGGCGACAGGTACACAATGAGCAGTTCTTC | CASRRQVHNEQFF
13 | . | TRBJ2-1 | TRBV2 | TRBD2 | TGTGCCAGCAGCCCCACTAGCGAGGGTGAGCAGTTCTTC | CASSPTSEGEQFF
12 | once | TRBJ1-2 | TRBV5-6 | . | TGTGCCAGCAGCTTAGGGAGGCATGGCTACACCTTC | CASSLGRHGYTF
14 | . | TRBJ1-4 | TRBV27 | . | TGTGCCAGCAGTCCTCTGGTCCCGGGGGAAAAACTGTTTTTT | CASSPLVPGEKLFF
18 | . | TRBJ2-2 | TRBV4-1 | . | TGCGCCAGCAGCCAAGGGAAATGGACAAGCACGAACACCGGGGAGCTGTTTTTT | CASSQGKWTSTNTGELFF
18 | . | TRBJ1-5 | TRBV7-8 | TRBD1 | TGTGCCAGCAGCCCACGGACAGGGGGCGCCGGGAGCAATCAGCCCCAGCATTTT | CASSPRTGGAGSNQPQHF
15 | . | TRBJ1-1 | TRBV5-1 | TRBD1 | TGCGCCAGCAGCCCGACGGGACAGCCAGTTTCCGAAGCTTTCTTT | CASSPTGQPVSEAFF
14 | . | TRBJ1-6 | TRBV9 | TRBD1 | TGTGCCAGCGGGGGGACAGGGAATAATTCACCCCTCCACTTT | CASGGTGNNSPLHF
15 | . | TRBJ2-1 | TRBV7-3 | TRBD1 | TGTGCCAGCAGCCCTGGACAGGGTCCCTACAATGAGCAGTTCTTC | CASSPGQGPYNEQFF
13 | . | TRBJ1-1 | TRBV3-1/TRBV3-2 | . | TGTGCCAGCAGAGGGGCAGCCCTCACTGAAGCTTTCTTT | CASRGAALTEAFF
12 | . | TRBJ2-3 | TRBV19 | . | TGTGCCAGTAGTACCCTAACAGATACGCAGTATTTT | CASSTLTDTQYF
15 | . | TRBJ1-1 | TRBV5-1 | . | TGCGCCAGCAGTCCCTCGGGATACATGAACACTGAAGCTTTCTTT | CASSPSGYMNTEAFF
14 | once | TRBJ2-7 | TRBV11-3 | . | TGTGCCAGCAGCATAGTCACAGGTGATGTGGAGCAGTACTTC | CASSIVTGDVEQYF
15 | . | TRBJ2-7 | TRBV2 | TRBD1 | TGTGCCAGCAGTGAGACGGGACAGGCCCCCTACGAGCAGTACTTC | CASSETGQAPYEQYF
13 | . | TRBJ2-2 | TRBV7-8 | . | TGTGCCAGCAGCTTCACGAACACCGGGGAGCTGTTTTTT | CASSFTNTGELFF
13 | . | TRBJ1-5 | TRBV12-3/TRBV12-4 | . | TGTGCCAGCAGTTTGAAGGGGGATCAGCCCCAGCATTTT | CASSLKGDQPQHF